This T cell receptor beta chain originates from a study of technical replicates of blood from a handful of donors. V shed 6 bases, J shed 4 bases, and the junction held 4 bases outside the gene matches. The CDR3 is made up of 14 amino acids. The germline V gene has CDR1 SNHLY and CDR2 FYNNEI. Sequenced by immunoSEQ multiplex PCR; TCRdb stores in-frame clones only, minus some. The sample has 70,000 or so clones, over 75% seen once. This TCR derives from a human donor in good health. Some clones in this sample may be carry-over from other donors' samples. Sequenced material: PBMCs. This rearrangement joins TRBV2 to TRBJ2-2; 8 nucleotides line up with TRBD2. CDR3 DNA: TGTGCCAGCAGAGCGGGAGAGGGCACCGGGGAGCTGTTTTTT. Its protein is CASRAGEGTGELFF.